Described below is a single T cell receptor beta chain sequence and its context. Trimming removed 4 bases from V and 3 bases from J; junction bases left unmatched: 4. CDR3 length: 14 amino acids. Germline CDR1 KGHSH, CDR2 LQKENI. This sample was taken from a study of cytomegalovirus exposure and HLA in healthy donors. The PCR used 60 Vbeta and 13 Jbeta primers. Sequenced by immunoSEQ multiplex PCR; TCRdb stores in-frame clones only, minus some. The table includes over 250,000 clones, around 86% detected once. This sequence joins TRBV18 and TRBJ2-7, with 9 bases lining up with TRBD1. Sequences were obtained from PBMCs. This sequence was found in a man aged 35 to 55 in good health and CMV-seropositive. In DNA form, the CDR3 reads TGTGCCAGCTCACTACAGGGGGCTAACTACGAGCAGTACTTC. It is translated as CASSLQGANYEQYF.